These 22 T cell receptor beta chains came from one sample sequenced in a study of T cells in placental villitis. These TCRs are of unknown antigen specificity. Notes on the study in general: Median clonality was 0.057 in villitis of unknown etiology placentae versus 0.005 to 0.007 in controls.

This was the immunoSEQ v4 assay. Libraries were prepared by immunoSEQ multiplex PCR; TCRdb keeps only in-frame clonotypes and omits some of them. This sample has 700 to 1,000 clones, with 75% to 90% found just once. The sample consisted of placental tissue containing maternal and fetal cells. The source of these receptors is a human patient with villitis of unknown etiology; the placental T cells may come from both mother and fetus.

CDR3 amino acids: CASSLDTGDEKLFF. The CDR3 DNA reads TGTGCCAGCAGCTTGGACACCGGGGATGAAAAACTGTTTTTT. The chain carries TRBV7-6 and TRBJ1-4; tentative D call: TRBD1 (5 bases). CDR1 is SGHVS, CDR2 FNYEAQ, per germline. V shed 3 bases and J shed 6 bases, with 11 bases lying between them. The length of the CDR3 is 14 residues.

Only a few counts were recorded for this clone. This chain connects TRBV6-1 to TRBJ2-5, with TRBD2 matching over 7 bases. Germline CDR1 and CDR2: MNHNS and SASEGT. Germline trimming cut 4 bases from V and 5 bases from J; bases unmatched to any gene: 16. This CDR3 contains 17 residues. CDR3 sequence: CASSAPWGGVVSETQYF. As DNA, the CDR3 is TGTGCCAGCAGTGCGCCTTGGGGGGGGGTTGTATCGGAGACCCAGTACTTC.

This chain uses TRBV30 with TRBJ2-7; 10 bases align to TRBD2. This CDR3 spans 13 amino acids. In germline, CDR1 is GTSNPN, CDR2 SVGIG (reference sequence). V dropped 4 bases and J dropped 4; count of bases not matched to a gene: 4. Written as DNA, the CDR3 is TGTGCCTGGACCCTAGCGGGAGTATACGAGCAGTACTTC. The encoded protein is CAWTLAGVYEQYF.

The chain links TRBV27 to TRBJ2-1, with D hard to call. This CDR3 spans 13 amino acids. Germline CDR1 is MNHEY and CDR2 is SMNVEV (reference sequence). V was pared by 3 bases and J by 6 bases, with 9 bases between. The CDR3 DNA reads TGTGCCAGCAGTTTCCCAGGTTTCAATGAGCAGTTCTTC. This sequence encodes CASSFPGFNEQFF.

This chain joins TRBV7-2 and TRBJ1-5; D is perhaps TRBD1 (6 bases). Per germline, CDR1 SGHTA and CDR2 FQGNSA. The CDR3 has 15 amino acids. V dropped 6 bases and J dropped 0 bases, with 12 bases sitting between them. DNA for the CDR3: TGTGCCAGCAGTCCAGGACAGTATAGCAATCAGCCCCAGCATTTT. Translation gives CASSPGQYSNQPQHF.

The chain is built from TRBV5-1 and TRBJ1-6; TRBD1 agrees at 8 bases. Germline lookup yields CDR1 SGHRS and CDR2 YFSETQ. The CDR3 length is 15 residues. V shed 3 bases, J shed 5 bases, and the junction held 4 bases outside the gene matches. This chain's CDR3 is CASSWGQVNNSPLHF. CDR3 DNA: TGCGCCAGCAGCTGGGGACAGGTGAATAATTCACCCCTCCACTTT.

The chain combines TRBV27 with TRBJ1-5; the D gene is possibly TRBD1 (6 bases). The CDR3 is 12 residues long. Germline values: CDR1 MNHEY, CDR2 SMNVEV (reference sequence). Trimming took off 6 bases at V and 9 bases at J, with 12 bases between the two ends. CDR3 nucleotides: TGTGCCAGCAGCCCAGGGGTAGGGCCCCAGCATTTT. It codes for CASSPGVGPQHF.

The V gene is TRBV19, the J gene TRBJ1-4, with D maybe TRBD1 (6 bases). V dropped 7 bases and J dropped 8 bases, with 17 bases sitting between them. CDR3 length equals 14 residues. In germline, CDR1 is LNHDA, CDR2 SQIVND (reference sequence). The CDR3 reads CASTLRGAAEKLFF. CDR3 coding DNA: TGTGCCAGTACCCTTAGGGGGGCGGCCGAAAAACTGTTTTTT.

The chain carries TRBV3-1 (or the pseudogene TRBV3-2) and TRBJ2-5; D is unclear. Trimming left V 4 bases short and J 1 base short, with 1 base between. The CDR3 sequence is 11 residues long. CDR1 and CDR2 (germline): LGHDT, YNNKEL (reference sequence). DNA of the CDR3: TGTGCCAGCAGCCTCCAAGAGACCCAGTACTTC. Its translation is CASSLQETQYF.

This clone has a handful of counts. The V gene is TRBV28, the J gene TRBJ1-2; 9 positions match TRBD1. The CDR3 length is 14 residues. The J segment lost 8 bases and the V segment lost 8 bases, leaving 12 bases of the junction unmatched. Germline loops: CDR1 MDHEN, CDR2 SYDVKM. DNA of the CDR3: TGTGCCAGCGGGTTGGGACAGGGTAAATTGGGCTACACCTTC. This gives the protein CASGLGQGKLGYTF.

V usage is TRBV9 and J usage is TRBJ2-1, with a possible D match to TRBD2 (6 bases). CDR1 and CDR2 from the germline V gene are SGDLS and YYNGEE. The CDR3 has 17 amino acids. With 0 bases removed from V and 0 bases from J, the gap between germline ends came to 13 bases. CDR3 nucleotides: TGTGCCAGCAGCGTAGACGGCGGGATAAGCTCCTACAATGAGCAGTTCTTC. Amino acid sequence: CASSVDGGISSYNEQFF.

V gene TRBV19 combines with J gene TRBJ2-1, with TRBD1 matching 7 bases. Germline V lookup: CDR1 LNHDA, CDR2 SQIVND (reference sequence). V lost 2 bases and J lost 8; bases outside the gene matches: 12. The length of the CDR3 is 16 residues. The CDR3 DNA sequence: TGTGCCAGTAGTATAAATGGACAGGAATTTTCGTATGAGCAGTTCTTC. It translates to CASSINGQEFSYEQFF.

This clone appeared a few times. The chain joins TRBV29-1 to TRBJ1-5, with D unresolved. The V end was cut by 4 bases, the J end by 0 bases, with 10 bases between. The CDR3 contains 14 residues. The germline gives CDR1 SQVTM, CDR2 ANQGSEA. In DNA form, the CDR3 reads TGCAGCGTTGTAATGCCGAATAGCAATCAGCCCCAGCATTTT. Its translation is CSVVMPNSNQPQHF.

This clone has just one count. The V and J genes are TRBV7-6 and TRBJ2-3; D is tentatively TRBD1 or TRBD2 (5 bases each). In germline, CDR1 is SGHVS, CDR2 FNYEAQ. V lost 0 bases, J lost 1 base, and 5 bases lay in between. This CDR3 is built from 14 residues. CDR3 protein: CASSLAGGTDTQYF. CDR3 DNA sequence: TGTGCCAGCAGCTTAGCGGGGGGCACAGATACGCAGTATTTT.

In its sample, this clone was seen a few times. The J gene is TRBJ1-2, the V gene TRBV19; a weak D match, TRBD1 (5 bases). CDR3 size: 13 residues. The germline gives CDR1 LNHDA, CDR2 SQIVND (reference sequence). The germline V and J ends were trimmed by 5 bases and 5 bases, with 12 bases remaining between them. CDR3 coding DNA: TGTGCCAGTAGTTTTCTGGGGGAATATGGCTACACCTTC. Encoded protein: CASSFLGEYGYTF.

Here the CDR3 reads CASSAGTSIDEQFF. The CDR3 DNA is TGTGCCAGCAGTGCGGGGACTAGCATCGATGAGCAGTTCTTC. The chain joins TRBV2 to TRBJ2-1, with 9 bases that match TRBD2. CDR1 is SNHLY, CDR2 FYNNEI, per germline. This CDR3 is 14 amino acids long. With 4 bases clipped from V and 8 bases from J, the junction kept 6 bases outside the gene matches.

V gene TRBV5-1 combines with J gene TRBJ1-2, with D maybe TRBD1 (5 bases). CDR3 length equals 16 residues. Germline CDR1 and CDR2: SGHRS and YFSETQ. Trimming left V 0 bases short and J 3 bases short, with 15 bases between. The CDR3 reads CASSLGSWGTHYGYTF. CDR3 bases: TGCGCCAGCAGCTTGGGCAGTTGGGGGACTCACTATGGCTACACCTTC.

This clone has just a few counts. The V gene is TRBV18, the J gene TRBJ1-1; no firm D call. Deletions cut 3 bases from V and 1 base from J, with 12 bases between. The CDR3 has 15 amino acids. Per germline, CDR1 KGHSH and CDR2 LQKENI. The CDR3 protein is CASSPVFRENTEAFF. The CDR3 DNA is TGTGCCAGCTCACCGGTTTTTCGGGAGAACACTGAAGCTTTCTTT.

CDR3 in amino acids: CASSQDRGLSNQPQHF. The CDR3 coding sequence is TGCGCCAGCAGCCAAGACCGAGGGTTAAGCAATCAGCCCCAGCATTTT. The genes are TRBV4-3 and TRBJ1-5, with D unclear. Per germline, CDR1 LGHNA and CDR2 YSLEER. V lost 0 bases and J 1 base, leaving 10 bases between the germline ends. This CDR3 is 16 amino acids long.

The V gene is TRBV4-1, the J gene TRBJ2-6; D is unresolved. CDR1 is MGHRA, CDR2 YSYEKL, per germline. The length of the CDR3 is 16 residues. V was shortened by 2 bases and J by 0 bases, with 8 bases between the two germline ends. The CDR3 DNA sequence: TGCGCCAGCAGCCAACCTTCGGGCTCTGGGGCCAACGTCCTGACTTTC. It encodes CASSQPSGSGANVLTF.

The rearrangement uses TRBV4-2 and TRBJ2-2; 7 bases are a match to TRBD1. The junction had 10 bases not matched to a gene; V was cut back by 2 bases and J by 7 bases. Germline lookup yields CDR1 LGHNA and CDR2 YNFKEQ. The CDR3 length is 16 residues. The CDR3 DNA sequence: TGTGCCAGCAGCCAACTTGGGGACAGCCTAGACGGGGAGCTGTTTTTT. Its protein is CASSQLGDSLDGELFF.

This chain uses TRBV7-9 with TRBJ2-7; TRBD2 aligns across 9 bases. Germline trimming cut 9 bases from V and 5 bases from J; bases unmatched to any gene: 5. The CDR3 has 12 amino acids. Germline CDR1 reads SEHNR; CDR2 reads FQNEAQ (reference sequence). The CDR3 loop reads CASSGRANEQYF. CDR3 DNA sequence: TGTGCCAGTAGCGGGAGAGCCAACGAGCAGTACTTC.